Below are 30 T cell receptor beta chains sequenced from a single sample in a study of T cells in Graves' hyperthyroidism and ophthalmopathy. Using RNA transcripts as the source, TCR beta CDR3 regions were amplified. TCR CDR3 underwent first-round RT-PCR with the HTBI primer set. From the multiplex PCR reads, TCRdb called clonotypes with MiXCR, one entry per CDR3 protein. The data contain hundreds of thousands of distinct CDR3 sequences, roughly a quarter of them singletons. Source material: blood. The receptors here all came from a young woman with Graves' ophthalmopathy.

This clonotype was detected only a few times. This rearrangement joins TRBV7-9 to TRBJ1-1, with D possibly matching TRBD1 (6 bases). Germline CDR1 and CDR2: SEHNR and FQNEAQ (reference sequence). V was cut by 4 bases and J by 4 bases, with 13 bases left in between. CDR3 length: 14 residues. CDR3 coding DNA: TGTGCCAGCAGCTACAGGGAGGGGGGCACTGAAGCTTTCTTT. This translates into CASSYREGGTEAFF.

This clonotype was picked up many times. The CDR3 is CASSTSTGGNQPQHF. In nucleotides, the CDR3 is TGTGCCAGCAGTACCTCGACAGGGGGGAATCAGCCCCAGCATTTT. The rearrangement links TRBV2 to TRBJ1-5; 9 nucleotides align to TRBD1. This CDR3 has 15 residues. The germline gives CDR1 SNHLY, CDR2 FYNNEI. With 5 bases clipped from V and 4 bases from J, the junction kept 6 bases outside the gene matches.

This clonotype was observed many times. The gene calls are TRBV10-3 and TRBJ1-1; tentative D call: TRBD1 (5 bases). The CDR3 loop spans 13 amino acids. The germline V and J ends were trimmed by 10 bases and 4 bases, with 16 bases remaining between them. From germline, CDR1 is ENHRY and CDR2 SYGVKD. This CDR3 reads CATVGGWGTEAFF. Written as DNA, the CDR3 is TGTGCCACCGTGGGGGGTTGGGGCACTGAAGCTTTCTTT.

This clonotype has a count of ten or more. The DNA of the CDR3 is TGTGCCAGCATCGGGGCCCCTGGCACTGAAGCTTTCTTT. This translates into CASIGAPGTEAFF. The chain links TRBV12-3 or TRBV12-4 to TRBJ1-1; D perhaps matches TRBD1 (5 bases). Trimming stripped 7 bases from V and 4 bases from J, with 13 bases between. The CDR3 is 13 amino acids.

CDR3: CASSVLPSGGHEQFF. CDR3 DNA: TGTGCCAGCAGTGTGCTGCCCAGCGGAGGGCATGAGCAGTTCTTC. V usage is TRBV2 and J usage is TRBJ2-1; D may be TRBD2 (6 bases). Trimming pared 4 bases from V and 8 bases from J, leaving 18 bases between. Per germline, CDR1 SNHLY and CDR2 FYNNEI. This CDR3 is built from 15 residues.

This clonotype has a count of ten or more. The rearrangement links TRBV29-1 to TRBJ1-1; D not certain. This CDR3 contains 12 residues. Per the germline V gene, CDR1 is SQVTM and CDR2 is ANQGSEA. V shed 4 bases and J shed 2 bases, with 8 bases lying between them. CDR3 sequence reads: CSVAPGNTEAFF. CDR3 in DNA: TGCAGCGTTGCTCCAGGAAACACTGAAGCTTTCTTT.

Ten or more counts support this clonotype. This chain links TRBV27 with TRBJ2-6, with a tentative D call TRBD2 (5 bases). Germline V gene sequence: CDR1 MNHEY, CDR2 SMNVEV (reference sequence). The ends were cut back, 2 bases at V and 2 bases at J, with 10 bases in the middle. The CDR3 has 16 residues. The CDR3 loop reads CASSLEGLAGANVLTF. The CDR3 DNA reads TGTGCCAGCAGTTTAGAGGGTCTGGCTGGGGCCAACGTCCTGACTTTC.

J is TRBJ1-2 and V is TRBV29-1; D possibly corresponds to TRBD1 (5 bases). Trimming took 3 bases from V and 3 from J, leaving 8 bases between them. Germline-derived CDR1 and CDR2 are SQVTM and ANQGSEA. CDR3 length equals 12 residues. The CDR3 coding sequence is TGCAGCGTTGAGGGGCCAGACTATGGCTACACCTTC. Its protein product is CSVEGPDYGYTF.

This clonotype showed up many times. The chain recombines TRBV7-8 with TRBJ1-2; 8 bases agree with TRBD1. Germline V gene lookup returns CDR1 SGHVS and CDR2 FQNEAQ. This CDR3 spans 15 amino acids. J was trimmed by 5 bases and V by 5 bases; bases with no gene match: 10. This CDR3 reads CASSAGTGTPYGYTF. In DNA form, the CDR3 reads TGTGCCAGCAGCGCCGGGACAGGCACCCCTTATGGCTACACCTTC. Variable domain in full (rest from reference TRBV7-8 and TRBJ1-2): GAGVSQSPRYKVAKRGQDVALRCDPISGHVSLFWYQQALGQGPEFLTYFQNEAQLDKSGLPSDRFFAERPEGSVSTLKIQRTQQEDSAVYLCASSAGTGTPYGYTFGSGTRLTVV.

This clonotype was observed many times. V usage is TRBV6-1 and J usage is TRBJ1-1; D ambiguous. The CDR3 extends over 15 amino acids. Germline V gene sequence: CDR1 MNHNS, CDR2 SASEGT. Trimming left V 5 bases short and J 0 bases short, with 13 bases between. The CDR3 sequence: CASSPRHFMNTEAFF. In DNA form, the CDR3 reads TGTGCCAGCAGTCCAAGACACTTTATGAACACTGAAGCTTTCTTT.

This clonotype was seen repeatedly, ten times or more. The V and J genes are TRBV6-2 or TRBV6-3 and TRBJ1-2; unclear D gene. Trimming left V 2 bases short and J 3 bases short, with 7 bases between. This CDR3 has 13 residues. CDR1 and CDR2 (germline): MNHEY, SVGEGT. CDR3 in DNA: TGTGCCAGCAGTTACGTGCCGTACTATGGCTACACCTTC. Its protein product is CASSYVPYYGYTF.

This clonotype came up a few times. This may be a read error: a much more frequent sequence differs by one nucleotide. CDR3 residues: CANSYSSPKEEAQHF. The CDR3 nucleotides are TGTGCCAACAGTTACTCGTCCCCAAAGGAGGAGGCCCAGCATTTT. This chain links TRBV6-8 with TRBJ1-5, with D unresolved. The CDR3 is 15 amino acids. From germline, CDR1 is MNHGY and CDR2 SAAAGT.

The chain links TRBV11-2 to TRBJ2-2; no firm D call. The CDR3 extends over 16 amino acids. Trimming shortened V by 5 bases and J by 0 bases, and 13 bases separated the two germline ends. Germline V CDR1 and CDR2: SGHAT, FQNNGV. The CDR3 sequence: CASSPRLSANTGELFF. CDR3 coding DNA: TGTGCCAGCAGCCCTCGCCTGTCCGCGAACACCGGGGAGCTGTTTTTT.

This clonotype was detected only a few times. This chain joins TRBV5-1 and TRBJ2-7; 8 bases are shared with TRBD2. V was clipped by 2 bases and J by 3 bases; unmatched bases: 4. CDR3 length: 14 amino acids. The germline gives CDR1 SGHRS, CDR2 YFSETQ. CDR3 residues: CASSLLSGSYEQYF. The CDR3 DNA reads TGCGCCAGCAGCTTACTAAGCGGGAGCTACGAGCAGTACTTC. Together with reference TRBV5-1 and TRBJ2-7, the CDR3 gives the full variable domain: KAGVTQTPRYLIKTRGQQVTLSCSPISGHRSVSWYQQTPGQGLQFLFEYFSETQRNKGNFPGRFSGRQFSNSRSEMNVSTLELGDSALYLCASSLLSGSYEQYFGPGTRLTVT.

This clonotype was observed many times. The rearrangement links TRBV7-2 to TRBJ2-5; D uncertain. There are 13 residues in the CDR3. Germline-derived CDR1 and CDR2 are SGHTA and FQGNSA. V was pared by 4 bases and J by 5 bases, with 11 bases between. CDR3 residues: CASSSGSLETQYF. DNA for the CDR3: TGTGCCAGCAGCTCCGGAAGTCTGGAGACCCAGTACTTC.

As for this clonotype: The junction departs from the called germline gene at one end, perhaps through a read error. This chain links TRBV6-4 with TRBJ1-1, with 8 bases that match TRBD1. The CDR3 runs to 13 residues. The germline V gene has CDR1 MRHNA and CDR2 SNTAGT. The CDR3 region is CASSRQGNTESFF. The CDR3 DNA follows: TGTGCCAGTAGCCGACAGGGGAACACTGAATCTTTCTTT.

This clonotype has a count of ten or more. The rearrangement uses TRBV6-4 and TRBJ1-1; D may be TRBD1 (5 bases). The V end was cut by 7 bases, the J end by 0 bases, with 9 bases between. Germline CDR1 is MRHNA and CDR2 is SNTAGT. The length of the CDR3 is 13 residues. CDR3 loop: CASKMDMNTEAFF. DNA of the CDR3: TGTGCCAGCAAGATGGACATGAACACTGAAGCTTTCTTT.

This clonotype was counted many times. The CDR3 coding sequence is TGTGCCAGCAGCTTAGTAAGTGGGTCCTACGAGCAGTACTTC. The encoded protein is CASSLVSGSYEQYF. The chain has TRBV7-2 and TRBJ2-7; no definite D call. Trimming pared 1 base from V and 1 base from J, leaving 8 bases between. Germline V gene data show CDR1 as SGHTA and CDR2 as FQGNSA. This CDR3 contains 14 residues.

This clonotype has just one count. The chain uses TRBV4-1 and TRBJ1-2, with a tentative D call TRBD1 (5 bases). Trimming shortened V by 4 bases and J by 8 bases, and 14 bases separated the two germline ends. The V gene's germline CDR1 is MGHRA and CDR2 YSYEKL. This CDR3 spans 13 amino acids. CDR3: CASSRDGAMGYTF. CDR3 coding DNA: TGCGCCAGCAGCCGCGACGGGGCTATGGGCTACACCTTC.

This clonotype was counted only a few times. This sequence joins TRBV11-2 and TRBJ2-2, with TRBD1 matching 8 bases. The CDR3 consists of 16 residues. Per germline, CDR1 SGHAT and CDR2 FQNNGV. The V and J ends lost 5 bases and 4 bases, in that order; junction bases with no gene match: 9. The CDR3 DNA follows: TGTGCCAGCAGCCTTTTGGGACAGGTCGGCACCGGGGAGCTGTTTTTT. Residues: CASSLLGQVGTGELFF.

The V call is TRBV28, the J call TRBJ1-1; D gene uncertain. The CDR3 covers 13 residues. In germline, CDR1 is MDHEN, CDR2 SYDVKM. Trimming stripped 3 bases from V and 11 bases from J, with 16 bases between. The CDR3 sequence is CASSLKAARWAFF. The CDR3 region has the DNA TGTGCCAGCAGTTTGAAGGCAGCCAGATGGGCTTTCTTT. Looking up the rest from reference TRBV28 and TRBJ1-1 gives the full variable domain: DVKVTQSSRYLVKRTGEKVFLECVQDMDHENMFWYRQDPGLGLRLIYFSYDVKMKEKGDIPEGYSVSREKKERFSLILESASTNQTSMYLCASSLKAARWAFFGQGTRLTVV.

This clonotype was detected ten times or more. The rearrangement joins TRBV5-5 to TRBJ2-2; D possibly corresponds to TRBD2 (6 bases). Germline CDR1 SGHKS, CDR2 YYEKEE (reference sequence). Deletions cut 4 bases from V and 6 bases from J, with 13 bases between. The CDR3 length is 14 residues. CDR3 sequence reads: CASSQGLTSGELFF. In DNA form, the CDR3 reads TGTGCCAGCAGCCAGGGACTGACCTCCGGGGAGCTGTTTTTT.

This clonotype was observed many times. The chain has TRBV28 and TRBJ1-5; maybe TRBD1 (5 bases). Germline CDR1 MDHEN, CDR2 SYDVKM. The CDR3 is made up of 12 amino acids. Between the trimmed V and J ends, which lost 4 bases and 6 bases, there was a span of 7 bases. The CDR3 DNA reads TGTGCCAGCAGTTGGGGGGTTCAGCCCCAGCATTTT. It specifies CASSWGVQPQHF.

This clonotype was recorded at least ten times. No DNA is shown, since the ends of the CDR3 on it are uncertain; the CDR3 is the one TCRdb lists. V and J are TRBV29-1 and TRBJ2-5; the table gives TRBD1 as D, unverified against the DNA. Both ends counted, the CDR3 spans 13 residues. The germline V gene encodes CDR1 SQVTM and CDR2 ANQGSEA. CDR3 region: CSVRARGQETQYF.

The rearrangement links TRBV3-1 to TRBJ1-1; 8 nucleotides line up with TRBD1. The germline V gene encodes CDR1 LGHDT and CDR2 YNNKEL (reference sequence). The V and J ends lost 1 base and 4 bases, in that order; junction bases with no gene match: 8. CDR3 length: 16 residues. CDR3 coding DNA: TGTGCCAGCAGCCAAGGTTATCAGGGGGCGCGCACTGAAGCTTTCTTT. It yields the protein CASSQGYQGARTEAFF.

The chain uses TRBV12-3 or TRBV12-4 and TRBJ2-2; D not resolved. Trimming cost V 2 bases and J 5 bases, with 6 bases left between them. The CDR3 spans 13 residues. The chain's CDR3 is CASSLTETGELFF. The CDR3 coding sequence is TGTGCCAGCAGTTTAACAGAGACCGGGGAGCTGTTTTTT.

Details on this clonotype: Being one base from a much bigger clone, this may be a read error. The chain joins TRBV5-1 to TRBJ2-5, with D unclear. Germline values: CDR1 SGHRS, CDR2 YFSETQ. The CDR3 is 14 residues long. CDR3 region: CASSLESAQETKYF. CDR3 nucleotides: TGCGCCAGCAGCTTGGAGTCAGCACAAGAGACCAAGTACTTC.

There are many counts of this clonotype. V usage is TRBV6-1 and J usage is TRBJ2-7; 9 bases align to TRBD1. This CDR3 region has 13 residues. Germline loops: CDR1 MNHNS, CDR2 SASEGT. The junction had 7 bases not matched to a gene; V was cut back by 10 bases and J by 3 bases. The CDR3 nucleotides are TGTGCCATCCTCGGGACAGGGATCTACGAGCAGTACTTC. Translating it yields CAILGTGIYEQYF.

The V and J genes are TRBV4-1 and TRBJ1-5; D possibly corresponds to TRBD1 (6 bases). Trimming shortened V by 4 bases and J by 5 bases, and 27 bases separated the two germline ends. The germline V gene has CDR1 MGHRA and CDR2 YSYEKL. This CDR3 has 19 amino acids. The CDR3 region has the DNA TGCGCCAGCAGCCCGACCTGGACAGCCGGTATAGCAAGGGATCAGCCCCAGCATTTT. Protein sequence: CASSPTWTAGIARDQPQHF.

This clonotype was detected ten times or more. The V call is TRBV2, the J call TRBJ2-7, with 8 bases matching TRBD1. The germline V gene encodes CDR1 SNHLY and CDR2 FYNNEI. The CDR3 loop spans 15 amino acids. The ends lost 4 bases at V and 3 bases at J; junction bases unmatched: 8. CDR3 amino acids: CASSVGGQGFYEQYF. The CDR3 DNA is TGTGCCAGCAGTGTTGGCGGACAGGGTTTCTACGAGCAGTACTTC.